The clone carrying this T cell receptor (beta chain) was picked up one time. What it recognizes is unknown. Noted time point: week 47, end of study. A single vaccine dose contained 300 ug of mutant IDH1 20-mer peptide, and topical imiquimod was used with it. This sample stems from a study of a mutant IDH1 vaccine in newly diagnosed glioma. Study at large: In some groups vaccination began 4-6 weeks post-radiotherapy; others received it with temozolomide. Treated patients, around 60% male and roughly 40% female, averaged about 42 years of age. Most patients had radiochemotherapy with temozolomide before enrollment; others had one alone.

Deletions cut 0 bases from V and 4 bases from J, with 8 bases between. Germline V gene sequence: CDR1 SGDLS, CDR2 YYNGEE. This CDR3 comprises 14 residues. TCRdb's table, derived via immunoSEQ multiplex PCR, lists solely in-frame clones and lacks some. The repertoire holds 45,000 to 65,000 clones, with about 65% as singletons. Study outcomes and limitations: Among patients, nearly 95% showed immune responses induced by the vaccine.

This receptor was taken from a man aged 35 to 55 with glioma. Some clones in this sample may be carry-over from other donors' samples. Sequences were derived from peripheral blood mononuclear cells (PBMCs), sampled from a glioma patient whose treatment included an IDH1 peptide vaccine. The rearrangement joins TRBV9 to TRBJ1-3; D gene uncertain. The CDR3 bases are TGTGCCAGCAGCGTAGTCCCAGCGGGAAACACCATATATTTT. Translating it yields CASSVVPAGNTIYF.